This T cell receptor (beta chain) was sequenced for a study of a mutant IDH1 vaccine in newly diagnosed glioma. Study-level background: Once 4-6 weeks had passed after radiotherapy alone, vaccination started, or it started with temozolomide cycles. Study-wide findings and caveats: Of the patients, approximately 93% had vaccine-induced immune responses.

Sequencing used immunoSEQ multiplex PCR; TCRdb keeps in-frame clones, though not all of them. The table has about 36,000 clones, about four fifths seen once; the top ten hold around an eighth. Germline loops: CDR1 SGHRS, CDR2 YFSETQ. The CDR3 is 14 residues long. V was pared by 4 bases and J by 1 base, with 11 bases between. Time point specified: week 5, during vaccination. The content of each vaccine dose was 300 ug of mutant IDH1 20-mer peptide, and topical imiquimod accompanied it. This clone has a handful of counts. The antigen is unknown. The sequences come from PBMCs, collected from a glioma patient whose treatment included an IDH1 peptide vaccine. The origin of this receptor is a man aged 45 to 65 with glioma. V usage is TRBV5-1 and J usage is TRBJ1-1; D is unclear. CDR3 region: CASSPAAGNTEAFF. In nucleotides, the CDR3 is TGCGCCAGCAGCCCCGCGGCGGGGAACACTGAAGCTTTCTTT.